The clone carrying this T cell receptor (beta chain) was recorded only once. An amount of RNA that ranged from roughly 0.5 to 1 ug was reverse transcribed with random hexamers. A single record per CDR3 protein comes from TCRdb applying MiXCR to the immunoSEQ multiplex PCR reads. Seen here are about 83,000 distinct CDR3 sequences, around 95% observed once, and the top ten hold 0.45% to 0.5%. The sample comes from a study of CD8 T cells in Susac syndrome. This CDR3 is built from 15 residues. Germline values: CDR1 SGDLS, CDR2 YYNGEE. The V gene end was trimmed by 3 bases and the J gene end by 5 bases; junction bases not matched to a gene: 8.

V usage is TRBV9 and J usage is TRBJ2-1; 7 nucleotides line up with TRBD1. This TCR was sampled from a human donor with Susac syndrome. What was sequenced was CD8+ T cells from PBMCs. The CDR3 here is CASSASGGTDNEQFF. Written as DNA, the CDR3 is TGTGCCAGCAGCGCCTCAGGGGGTACGGACAATGAGCAGTTCTTC.